A selection of T cell receptor beta chains follows, all from one sample in a study of CD8 T cells in ankylosing spondylitis. One entry per CDR3 protein, called by TCRdb with MiXCR from the 5' RACE reads. The sample contains just under 550,000 distinct CDR3 sequences, approximately 11% of which appear only once. The sequenced sample was blood, either unsorted or a sorted T cell fraction (not recorded which). These receptors were collected from a male donor with ankylosing spondylitis. CDR3s include the opening cysteine and the closing phenylalanine or tryptophan. A D gene is named only where the DNA matches it firmly. Size values are once, few and many counts, or a class for expanded clones, and some rows have none.

j_call | d_call | v_call | clone_size | cdr3_nt | cdr3_aa
TRBJ1-2 | - | TRBV7-6 | few | TGTGCCAGCAGCTTAGGTCCAGGTGCTGAGTATGGCTACACCTTC | CASSLGPGAEYGYTF
TRBJ1-5 | TRBD1 | TRBV6-1 | - | TGTGCCAGCAGGCCAGGGGGGGATAGCAATCAGCCCCAGCATTTT | CASRPGGDSNQPQHF
TRBJ2-1 | TRBD1 | TRBV29-1 | - | TGCAGCGTTCCGGGACAGTACAACAATGAGCAGTTCTTC | CSVPGQYNNEQFF
TRBJ1-4 | - | TRBV5-1 | - | TGCGCCAGCACCTTCCAGGGCTTGGTTGATGAAAAACTGTTTTTT | CASTFQGLVDEKLFF
TRBJ1-5 | TRBD1 | TRBV4-2 | - | TGTGCCAGCAGCCAAGAGGACAGGGTAAATCAGCCCCAGCATTTT | CASSQEDRVNQPQHF
TRBJ2-1 | TRBD1 | TRBV7-2 | - | TGTGCCAGCAGCATCACCGGGACAGGGGGGGAAAAGTTCTTC | CASSITGTGGEKFF
TRBJ2-3 | TRBD2 | TRBV7-2 | few | TGTGCCAGCAGCTCCGTAGCGGGCGGGGTAGATACGCAGTATTTT | CASSSVAGGVDTQYF
TRBJ2-1 | - | TRBV12-3/TRBV12-4 | - | TGTGCCAGCACCCATGACTGGAGCTCCTACAATGAGCAGTTCTTC | CASTHDWSSYNEQFF
TRBJ1-3 | TRBD1 | TRBV10-3 | few | TGTGCCATCAGCATAGACAGGGGGACCCACACCATATATTTT | CAISIDRGTHTIYF
TRBJ2-5 | - | TRBV25-1 | few | TGTGCCAGCAGCCCCGGGGATCGGGGTCAAGAGACCCAGTACTTC | CASSPGDRGQETQYF